A selection of T cell receptor beta chains follows, all from one sample in a study of vaccination and CD4 T cells after COVID-19. Antigen specificity for these receptors is unknown. A single record per CDR3 protein comes from TCRdb applying MiXCR to the PCR reads. The sample lists around 13,000 distinct CDR3 sequences, approximately 40% occurring once. Sequenced input: CD4+ T cells from blood, cultured in vitro. The receptors derive from a human donor who had recovered from COVID-19. The CDR3 runs from the conserved cysteine through the conserved F or W. A D gene is named only where the DNA matches it firmly. Clone size is stated in some rows and not others, as once, few, many or a class when expanded.

d_call	v_call	j_call	clone_size	cdr3_nt	cdr3_aa
-	TRBV4-1	TRBJ2-3	-	TGCGCCAGCAGCCAAGATCGGACACCGAGCACAGATACGCAGTATTTT	CASSQDRTPSTDTQYF
TRBD2	TRBV3-1	TRBJ2-3	-	TGTGCCAGCAGCCCGGTATTACGGGGGGGCGCAGATACGCAGTATTTT	CASSPVLRGGADTQYF
-	TRBV19	TRBJ2-5	few	TGTGCCAGTAGTATAGCAGGAGAGACCCAGTACTTC	CASSIAGETQYF
-	TRBV19	TRBJ2-1	few	TGTGCCAGTAGTATAGGATACGCCTTGAATGAGCAGTTCTTC	CASSIGYALNEQFF
-	TRBV21-1	TRBJ1-3	few	TGTGCCAGCAGCAAATCCGAAGGGCCCACACCCTCTGGAAACACCATATATTTT	CASSKSEGPTPSGNTIYF
TRBD2	TRBV7-6	TRBJ2-7	-	TGTGCCAGCAGCTTAGTTATCGGGGGGGCCTACGAGCAGTACTTC	CASSLVIGGAYEQYF
-	TRBV10-3	TRBJ1-5	-	TGTGCCATCTCCGGCACAGTTAATCAGCCCCAGCATTTT	CAISGTVNQPQHF
-	TRBV7-9	TRBJ1-2	few	TGTGCCAGCAGCCAATCGTCTCGAGGCTACACCTTC	CASSQSSRGYTF
-	TRBV20-1	TRBJ2-7	once	TGCAGTGCTAGAGATGGTACAGAGCACCACGAGCAGTACTTC	CSARDGTEHHEQYF
-	TRBV7-9	TRBJ1-5	-	TGTGCCAGCAGCCCAGGAGGTAATCAGCCCCAGCATTTT	CASSPGGNQPQHF
-	TRBV20-1	TRBJ2-2	few	TGCAGTGCCAGGGTAGCCGGGGAGCTGTTTTTT	CSARVAGELFF
-	TRBV29-1	TRBJ1-2	-	TGCAGCGTTGAAGATCTAGGCTTTACCTATGGCTACACCTTC	CSVEDLGFTYGYTF
-	TRBV30	TRBJ1-6	few	TGTGCCTGGAGTGTACGGGACCTAGGGTATAATTCACCCCTCCACTTT	CAWSVRDLGYNSPLHF
-	TRBV2	TRBJ2-5	few	TGTGCCAGCAACAGCAGGGGGGGGGAGACCCAGTACTTC	CASNSRGGETQYF
-	TRBV6-2/TRBV6-3	TRBJ2-3	-	TGTGCCAGCAGAGAAGTCACAGATACGCAGTATTTT	CASREVTDTQYF
-	TRBV5-1	TRBJ2-7	-	TGCGCCAGCAGCTTGGAGGACCACGAGCAGTACTTC	CASSLEDHEQYF
TRBD1	TRBV7-8	TRBJ2-3	few	TGTGCCAGCAGCCCACGTGGGACAGGTACGCAGTATTTT	CASSPRGTGTQYF
TRBD2	TRBV15	TRBJ2-3	few	TGTGCCACCAGCAATAGCGGGGGCACAGATACGCAGTATTTT	CATSNSGGTDTQYF
TRBD1	TRBV7-9	TRBJ2-4	-	TGTGCCAGCAACCTGGGACAGGGCGTCTCCGGCATTCAGTACTTC	CASNLGQGVSGIQYF
-	TRBV11-3	TRBJ1-4	once	TGTGCCAGCAGCTTTAGACCTCGGGAAAAACTGTTTTTT	CASSFRPREKLFF
-	TRBV7-9	TRBJ1-2	few	TGTGCCAGCAGCTTAGAGACACGCGTTACTGGCTACACCTTC	CASSLETRVTGYTF
-	TRBV6-1	TRBJ1-2	few	TGTGCCAGCAGGCTAAACAGGGACGGCTATGGCTACACCTTC	CASRLNRDGYGYTF
-	TRBV7-2	TRBJ1-1	few	TGTGCCAGCAGCTTAGATTCAACCACAGGGAGGGGAAACACTGAAGCTTTCTTT	CASSLDSTTGRGNTEAFF
-	TRBV11-3	TRBJ2-1	-	TGTGCCAGCAGCTTAGACAAGGGTCCAACAGGGATCTCCTACAATGAGCAGTTCTTC	CASSLDKGPTGISYNEQFF
-	TRBV24-1	TRBJ2-2	-	TGTGCCACCAGTGACTCTACTCCGGGCCAGCGTAACGGGGAGCTGTTTTTT	CATSDSTPGQRNGELFF
-	TRBV18	TRBJ2-2	-	TGTGCCAGCTCACCAGTCCAGGGACGGAGGGATACCACCGGGGAGCTGTTTTTT	CASSPVQGRRDTTGELFF
-	TRBV9	TRBJ1-2	-	TGTGCCAGCAGCCCGGGGGCAGTGACCTTGTGGGGCTACACCTTC	CASSPGAVTLWGYTF
-	TRBV12-3/TRBV12-4	TRBJ2-5	-	TGTGCCAGCAGTTTATGGGCTGAAGGGGAGACCCAGTACTTC	CASSLWAEGETQYF
-	TRBV5-1	TRBJ2-6	-	TGCGCCAGCAGCTTGTCCCCCTCTGGGGCCAACGTCCTGACTTTC	CASSLSPSGANVLTF
-	TRBV6-1	TRBJ2-6	-	TGTGCCAGCAGTGAAGCTAGGCAAATAAGCTCTGGGGCCAACGTCCTGACTTTC	CASSEARQISSGANVLTF
TRBD2	TRBV27	TRBJ2-3	few	TGTGCCAGCAGTTCCCTACCCCATAGCGGGGGGCGTGCTAGCACAGATACGCAGTATTTT	CASSSLPHSGGRASTDTQYF
-	TRBV20-1	TRBJ1-5	few	TGCAGTGCCAAGATGGGTGGTCAGCCCCAGCATTTT	CSAKMGGQPQHF
TRBD2	TRBV9	TRBJ2-1	few	TGTGCCAGCAGCGCCGCCTCTAGCGGGGGGGCCCGGCGGGGGCAGTTCTTC	CASSAASSGGARRGQFF